This T cell receptor beta chain was profiled in a study of cytomegalovirus exposure and HLA in healthy donors. This clone has only one observation. 13 Jbeta primers and 60 Vbeta primers were used for the PCR. Method: immunoSEQ multiplex PCR; TCRdb's copy keeps in-frame clones and lacks some. The table records tens of thousands of clones, less than 85% of them present only once. The CDR3 contains 14 residues. Germline lookup yields CDR1 LNHDA and CDR2 SQIVND (reference sequence). Trimming took 2 bases from V and 3 from J, leaving 11 bases between them. The chain uses TRBV19 and TRBJ2-7, with a weak D call TRBD1 (6 bases). The receptor was isolated from a woman between 45 and 60 years old in good health and CMV-seropositive. Input material: PBMCs. The DNA for the CDR3 is TGTGCCAGTAGTATACAACCGGACAGCTACGAGCAGTACTTC. Protein product: CASSIQPDSYEQYF.